Each of the 16 T cell receptor beta chains below was sequenced from the same sample in a study of siplizumab effects on memory and regulatory T cells. Assay used: immunoSEQ multiplex PCR; TCRdb lists only in-frame clones, some missing. Among around 100,000 clones listed, more than 85% were seen once. The source material was CD4+ T cells sorted from blood. The receptors here all came from a human donor in good health.

The rearrangement links TRBV10-3 to TRBJ1-2, with D uncertain. The CDR3 extends over 14 amino acids. Per the germline V gene, CDR1 is ENHRY and CDR2 is SYGVKD. The germline V and J ends were trimmed by 0 bases and 4 bases, with 9 bases remaining between them. The chain's CDR3 is CAISESQDLYGYTF. The CDR3 DNA reads as TGTGCCATCAGTGAGTCCCAGGATCTCTATGGCTACACCTTC.

The chain combines TRBV18 with TRBJ1-3; no clear D. Germline CDR1 KGHSH, CDR2 LQKENI. The ends were cut back, 3 bases at V and 0 bases at J, with 9 bases in the middle. The CDR3 runs to 15 residues. The CDR3 sequence is CASSPVSISGNTIYF. The CDR3 bases are TGTGCCAGCTCACCTGTGTCGATCTCTGGAAACACCATATATTTT.

CDR3 coding DNA: TGCGCCAGCAGCCAAGATTTTAGGGGGGGACAGGGAAATGGCTACACCTTC. This sequence encodes CASSQDFRGGQGNGYTF. V is TRBV4-3 and J is TRBJ1-2, with 9 bases identical to TRBD1. The V and J ends lost 0 bases and 6 bases, in that order; junction bases with no gene match: 11. CDR1 is LGHNA, CDR2 YSLEER, per germline. This CDR3 spans 17 amino acids.

The chain combines TRBV5-6 with TRBJ1-2; D uncertain. Trimming cost V 0 bases and J 6 bases, with 9 bases left between them. The CDR3 is 13 residues long. Germline CDR1 and CDR2: SGHDT and YYEEEE. CDR3 in DNA: TGTGCCAGCAGCTTGGTATCCGGGGATGGCTACACCTTC. This gives the protein CASSLVSGDGYTF.

The chain employs TRBV9 and TRBJ2-1; D perhaps matches TRBD2 (7 bases). This CDR3 contains 15 residues. The germline V gene encodes CDR1 SGDLS and CDR2 YYNGEE. With 5 bases removed from V and 3 bases from J, the gap between germline ends came to 15 bases. CDR3 sequence (DNA): TGTGCCAGCAGGCCTACGGGGGGCGACTACAATGAGCAGTTCTTC. Translation: CASRPTGGDYNEQFF.

The sample holds one count of this clone. The chain combines TRBV6-6 with TRBJ1-5, with 7 bases fitting TRBD1. Germline CDR1 reads MNHNY; CDR2 reads SVGAGI (reference sequence). The CDR3 runs to 16 residues. Trimming cost V 4 bases and J 9 bases; bases outside gene matches: 15. The CDR3 is CASSWGGTDLEGPQHF. DNA of the CDR3: TGTGCCAGCAGTTGGGGTGGGACAGACCTTGAAGGGCCCCAGCATTTT.

The chain recombines TRBV7-6 with TRBJ2-7; the match to TRBD2 covers 10 bases. Germline-derived CDR1 and CDR2 are SGHVS and FNYEAQ. J gave up 3 bases and V 1 base, and 9 bases lay outside the gene matches. The CDR3 spans 17 residues. This CDR3 reads CASSLVASGGADYEQYF. The DNA for the CDR3 is TGTGCCAGCAGCTTAGTGGCTAGCGGGGGAGCTGACTACGAGCAGTACTTC.

The rearrangement uses TRBV14 and TRBJ2-1; 11 bases match TRBD2. The ends lost 1 base at V and 8 bases at J; junction bases unmatched: 4. The length of the CDR3 is 15 residues. Germline loops: CDR1 SGHDN, CDR2 FVKESK. This chain's CDR3 is CASSQGSGGADEQFF. CDR3 in DNA: TGTGCCAGCAGCCAAGGTAGCGGGGGGGCCGATGAGCAGTTCTTC. Drawing the rest from reference TRBV14 and TRBJ2-1, the complete variable domain is EAGVTQFPSHSVIEKGQTVTLRCDPISGHDNLYWYRRVMGKEIKFLLHFVKESKQDESGMPNNRFLAERTGGTYSTLKVQPAELEDSGVYFCASSQGSGGADEQFFGPGTRLTVL.

The V gene is TRBV4-1, the J gene TRBJ2-7; TRBD1 or TRBD2 may be the D gene (5 bases each). Trimming took 0 bases from V and 5 from J, leaving 20 bases between them. CDR1 and CDR2 (germline): MGHRA, YSYEKL. The CDR3 is 17 residues long. The CDR3 region has the DNA TGCGCCAGCAGCCAAGATTCCTGGGACCCCTTGGACCACGAGCAGTACTTC. It is translated as CASSQDSWDPLDHEQYF.

The rearrangement links TRBV28 to TRBJ2-3, with 16 nucleotides matching TRBD2. The ends lost 4 bases at V and 4 bases at J; junction bases unmatched: 14. Germline CDR1 is MDHEN and CDR2 is SYDVKM. This CDR3 region has 20 residues. DNA for the CDR3: TGTGCCAGCAGTTCCCTCCCGCCGGGACTAGCGGGGGGGCGACCAGATACGCAGTATTTT. Its protein product is CASSSLPPGLAGGRPDTQYF.

This chain uses TRBV25-1 with TRBJ2-2; TRBD1 is a possible D gene (6 bases). This CDR3 is 17 amino acids long. Trimming shortened V by 5 bases and J by 1 base, and 17 bases separated the two germline ends. Germline assignment: CDR1 MGHDK and CDR2 SYGVNS. This CDR3 is CASSRNYGQRNTGELFF. CDR3 nucleotides: TGTGCCAGCAGTCGAAATTACGGACAGAGGAACACCGGGGAGCTGTTTTTT. The whole variable domain, remainder taken from reference TRBV25-1 and TRBJ2-2, is EADIYQTPRYLVIGTGKKITLECSQTMGHDKMYWYQQDPGMELHLIHYSYGVNSTEKGDLSSESTVSRIRTEHFPLTLESARPSHTSQYLCASSRNYGQRNTGELFFGEGSRLTVL.

This chain uses TRBV10-3 with TRBJ2-3; 8 nucleotides line up with TRBD2. The V segment lost 2 bases and the J segment 0 bases; nucleotides outside the gene matches: 7. Germline CDR1 is ENHRY and CDR2 is SYGVKD. This CDR3 is 17 amino acids long. The CDR3 nucleotides read TGTGCCATCAGTGAGCTGGCGGGGGGCCTTAGCACAGATACGCAGTATTTT. Its translation is CAISELAGGLSTDTQYF.

The rearrangement joins TRBV29-1 to TRBJ2-7; weak D call: TRBD2 (5 bases). The length of the CDR3 is 11 residues. The germline V gene encodes CDR1 SQVTM and CDR2 ANQGSEA. This CDR3 reads CGIANSYEQYF. In nucleotides, the CDR3 is TGCGGTATAGCGAACTCCTACGAGCAGTACTTC.

The chain has TRBV6-5 and TRBJ2-1; D could derive from TRBD1 or TRBD2 (5 bases each). Trimming removed 5 bases at V and 6 bases at J, with 17 bases between. The CDR3 runs to 15 residues. The germline V gene has CDR1 MNHEY and CDR2 SVGAGI. The CDR3 protein is CASSPRGLGINEQFF. The CDR3 nucleotides are TGTGCCAGCAGTCCCCGGGGCCTGGGCATCAATGAGCAGTTCTTC.

V and J are TRBV23-1 and TRBJ1-1, with D hard to call. Being an ORF, TRBV23-1 has a function that is uncertain. V was cut by 0 bases and J by 2 bases, with 10 bases left in between. The CDR3 has 15 amino acids. CDR3 in amino acids: CASSQSSPVNTEAFF. The CDR3 DNA reads as TGCGCCAGCAGTCAATCGTCGCCAGTAAACACTGAAGCTTTCTTT.

This chain links TRBV7-9 with TRBJ2-2; D is possibly TRBD1 (6 bases). The CDR3 has 14 residues. V was clipped by 2 bases and J by 7 bases, with 11 bases between them. Germline assignment: CDR1 SEHNR and CDR2 FQNEAQ (reference sequence). DNA of the CDR3: TGTGCCAGCAGCTTAAGGGGGTCTAGCGGGGAGCTGTTTTTT. Translating it yields CASSLRGSSGELFF.